A selection of T cell receptor beta chains follows, all from one sample in a study of cytomegalovirus exposure and HLA in healthy donors. Assay used: immunoSEQ multiplex PCR; TCRdb lists only in-frame clones, some missing. The sample gives 270,000 or so clones, 80% to 95% of which show up once; about 1.7% is in the top ten. The specimen was PBMCs. These receptors originate from a girl aged 2-9 years in good health and CMV-seronegative. CDR3s include the opening cysteine and the closing phenylalanine or tryptophan. D genes are given only for firm matches. Size values are once, few and many counts, or a class for expanded clones, and some rows have none.

abundance | j_gene | d_gene | v_gene | CDR3nt | CDR3aa
. | TRBJ1-2 | TRBD1 | TRBV29-1 | TGCAGCGACACCGGACAGGGGAAGGGCTACACCTTC | CSDTGQGKGYTF
few | TRBJ1-2 | . | TRBV2 | TGTGCCAGCAGTGAATTCCCAGGGGCAGCTAACTATGGCTACACCTTC | CASSEFPGAANYGYTF
. | TRBJ2-7 | TRBD2 | TRBV6-1 | TGTGCCACTCGACTAGCGGGAGGGACCTACGAGCAGTACTTC | CATRLAGGTYEQYF
. | TRBJ1-2 | TRBD1 | TRBV6-5 | TGTGCCAGCACCCGACAGGGCCCTAACTATGGCTACACCTTC | CASTRQGPNYGYTF
once | TRBJ2-7 | . | TRBV5-6 | TGTGCCAGCAGCTTCTCTTCGTACGAGCAGTACTTC | CASSFSSYEQYF
once | TRBJ2-7 | . | TRBV11-3 | TGTGCCAGCAGCTTAGACAACTACGGCGAGCAGTACTTC | CASSLDNYGEQYF
. | TRBJ2-1 | . | TRBV30 | TGTGCCTGGAGTTCGACGAGAAGGACTAATGTCTCCTACAATGAGCAGTTCTTC | CAWSSTRRTNVSYNEQFF
. | TRBJ2-2 | . | TRBV6-1 | TGTGCCAGCAGTGACCCTATACGTGCCCAAGCCCCCGGGGAGCTGTTTTTT | CASSDPIRAQAPGELFF
. | TRBJ2-1 | TRBD2 | TRBV10-3 | TGTGCCATCAGTGAGGAGGGAGGGAACTACAATGAGCAGTTCTTC | CAISEEGGNYNEQFF
. | TRBJ2-4 | TRBD2 | TRBV5-6 | TGTGCCAGCAGCTTCGGGGGGGACATACAAAACATTCAGTACTTC | CASSFGGDIQNIQYF
. | TRBJ2-6 | . | TRBV5-5 | TGTGCCAGCAGCTTGTTGCTTGTGTGGCAGGGAATCTCTGGGGCCAACGTCCTGACTTTC | CASSLLLVWQGISGANVLTF
. | TRBJ2-7 | . | TRBV27 | TGTGCCAGCAGTTCCTACCCCGGACTTTCTTACGAGCAGTACTTC | CASSSYPGLSYEQYF
. | TRBJ2-4 | . | TRBV6-4 | TGTGCCAGCTCACTAGCCCCGGGTGCCGGAAACATTCAGTACTTC | CASSLAPGAGNIQYF
. | TRBJ2-5 | . | TRBV7-9 | TGTGCCAGCAGCTTATGGTCAGACTATCAAGAGACCCAGTACTTC | CASSLWSDYQETQYF
once | TRBJ2-1 | . | TRBV5-4 | TGTGCCAGCAGCTACCAGGGGTTAAGGTCCTACAATGAGCAGTTCTTC | CASSYQGLRSYNEQFF
. | TRBJ1-1 | . | TRBV2 | TGTGCCAGCAGTGCCGGGGGGATCGCCACTGAAGCTTTCTTT | CASSAGGIATEAFF
. | TRBJ2-3 | . | TRBV5-1 | TGCGCCAGCAGCTTGGAACCGCCGGGACACACAGATACGCAGTATTTT | CASSLEPPGHTDTQYF
. | TRBJ2-5 | TRBD2 | TRBV10-2 | TGCGCCAGCAGTAGGAGGGAGGGCCAAGAGACCCAGTACTTC | CASSRREGQETQYF
once | TRBJ2-1 | TRBD1 | TRBV5-1 | TGCGCCAGCAGCGTCCGGGACAGGGGAAATGAGCAGTTCTTC | CASSVRDRGNEQFF
. | TRBJ2-7 | . | TRBV5-1 | TGCGCCAGCAGCTCCCCCTATAACTCCTACGAGCAGTACTTC | CASSSPYNSYEQYF
once | TRBJ2-7 | . | TRBV29-1 | TGCAGCGTTGAGGGTACACAGGGTTCCCCTACGGAGCAGTACTTC | CSVEGTQGSPTEQYF
. | TRBJ1-6 | TRBD1 | TRBV6-5 | TGTGCCAGCAGTTACGCTTCAGGGACAGGGACGTCACCCCTCCACTTT | CASSYASGTGTSPLHF